These 20 T cell receptor beta chains came from one sample sequenced in a study of blood T cells in healthy people across ages. With a J-beta primer mix and a sample-barcoded 5' primer, a second PCR ran 7 to 11 cycles. TCRdb re-derived calls from the 5' RACE reads in MiXCR, one entry per CDR3 protein. The sample has over a million distinct CDR3 sequences, 45% seen once. Sequencing used blood. The receptors shown here come from a woman aged 55-69 years in good health.

This clonotype occurred a few times. This chain links TRBV29-1 with TRBJ2-3; D ambiguous. The CDR3 contains 12 residues. Germline V gives CDR1 SQVTM, CDR2 ANQGSEA. Trimming removed 5 bases from V and 0 bases from J, with 6 bases in between. In nucleotides, the CDR3 is TGCAGCGTTTTGATTAGCACAGATACGCAGTATTTT. Translation gives CSVLISTDTQYF.

This clonotype has more than one count but fewer than ten. The rearrangement links TRBV5-1 to TRBJ2-3; the D gene is possibly TRBD1 (7 bases). This CDR3 spans 14 amino acids. The germline V and J ends were trimmed by 4 bases and 8 bases, with 17 bases remaining between them. The germline V gene has CDR1 SGHRS and CDR2 YFSETQ. Here the CDR3 reads CASSLGQVGGTQYF. For the CDR3, the DNA is TGCGCCAGCAGCCTCGGACAGGTGGGGGGTACGCAGTATTTT.

This clonotype appeared a few times. This chain connects TRBV4-2 to TRBJ1-5, with a possible D match to TRBD1 (5 bases). The CDR3 has 13 amino acids. Germline-derived CDR1 and CDR2 are LGHNA and YNFKEQ. V lost 0 bases and J 15 bases, leaving 15 bases between the germline ends. The CDR3 region has the DNA TGTGCCAGCAGCCAAGATTCCACGGGACGTCTGCATTTT. Protein: CASSQDSTGRLHF.

This chain connects TRBV5-5 to TRBJ2-1; 8 bases fit TRBD2. Germline V lookup: CDR1 SGHKS, CDR2 YYEKEE (reference sequence). There are 16 residues in the CDR3. J was trimmed by 2 bases and V by 4 bases; bases with no gene match: 8. The CDR3 loop is CASSARTSGAYNEQFF. Here the CDR3 DNA reads TGTGCCAGCAGCGCCCGAACTAGCGGAGCCTACAATGAGCAGTTCTTC.

The gene calls are TRBV9 and TRBJ2-1; D remains ambiguous. CDR3 length: 16 residues. Germline CDR1 and CDR2: SGDLS and YYNGEE. The germline V and J ends were trimmed by 0 bases and 4 bases, with 14 bases remaining between them. CDR3 sequence (DNA): TGTGCCAGCAGCGTAGATGCCGTCCCCTATTACAATGAGCAGTTCTTC. Its protein is CASSVDAVPYYNEQFF. The whole variable domain, filled in from reference TRBV9 and TRBJ2-1, reads DSGVTQTPKHLITATGQRVTLRCSPRSGDLSVYWYQQSLDQGLQFLIQYYNGEERAKGNILERFSAQQFPDLHSELNLSSLELGDSALYFCASSVDAVPYYNEQFFGPGTRLTVL.

V usage is TRBV21-1 and J usage is TRBJ2-1; the D call TRBD2 from the table was never checked on the DNA. TRBV21-1 is a pseudogene segment. The CDR3 spans 17 residues. The CDR3 region has the DNA TGTGCCAGCAGAGCCCCTAGCGGGAGGGCCTCCTACAATGAGCAGTTCTTC. It translates to CASRAPSGRASYNEQFF.

The table lists this clonotype with a few counts. This could be a read error, since a much larger clone is one nucleotide away. This chain links TRBV20-1 with TRBJ2-1; 9 bases are shared with TRBD2. The J call may be mistaken, given a closer DNA end match to TRBJ2-7. CDR1 and CDR2 (germline): DFQATT, SNEGSKA (reference sequence). The CDR3 has 17 residues. CDR3 region: CSAHSILAGLSYNEQYF. The CDR3 nucleotides are TGCAGTGCTCACTCGATCCTAGCGGGACTCTCCTACAATGAGCAGTACTTC.

The chain employs TRBV5-5 and TRBJ2-5, with TRBD1 matching over 7 bases. Unmatched junction bases numbered 13, after V lost 3 bases and J lost 2 bases. Per the germline V gene, CDR1 is SGHKS and CDR2 is YYEKEE (reference sequence). This CDR3 has 17 amino acids. CDR3 protein: CASSYRRQGGAQETQYF. The CDR3 coding sequence is TGTGCCAGCAGCTACCGCCGACAGGGCGGAGCGCAAGAGACCCAGTACTTC.

V is TRBV27 and J is TRBJ2-7; D is unclear. The CDR3 is made up of 15 amino acids. Trimming pared 3 bases from V and 2 bases from J, leaving 14 bases between. The germline gives CDR1 MNHEY, CDR2 SMNVEV (reference sequence). CDR3 protein: CASSLDPARTYEQYF. CDR3 nucleotides: TGTGCCAGCAGTTTGGATCCAGCTAGGACCTACGAGCAGTACTTC.

This clonotype has a handful of counts. Germline is not matched at one junction end, which may reflect a read error. This chain connects TRBV20-1 to TRBJ2-7; TRBD1 agrees at 10 bases. The DNA end favors TRBJ2-5, so the J call may be wrong. Looked up from germline, CDR1 is DFQATT and CDR2 is SNEGSKA (reference sequence). CDR3 length: 15 amino acids. The DNA for the CDR3 is TGCAGTGCCAGAGGGACAGGGGCGTTTGGAGAGACCCAGTACTTC. It codes for CSARGTGAFGETQYF.

As to this clonotype: At one of its ends the junction is not consistent with the germline gene, which may arise from a read error. This chain links TRBV13 with TRBJ2-6, with 8 bases aligning to TRBD1. Germline CDR1 PRHDT, CDR2 FYEKMQ (reference sequence). The CDR3 is 16 amino acids. The CDR3 loop reads CASSVGQGEGANVLTF. The CDR3, as DNA: TGTGCCAGCAGCGTAGGACAGGGAGAAGGGGCCAACGTCCTGACTTTC.

This clonotype was observed a few times. V usage is TRBV29-1 and J usage is TRBJ2-3, with 9 bases aligning to TRBD2. The CDR3 consists of 16 residues. CDR1 and CDR2 (germline): SQVTM, ANQGSEA. V gave up 6 bases and J gave up 0 bases; unmatched junction bases: 10. CDR3 sequence reads: CSVPPKAGGSTDTQYF. Written as DNA, the CDR3 is TGCAGCGTCCCTCCCAAGGCGGGAGGGAGCACAGATACGCAGTATTTT.

The rearrangement joins TRBV6-5 to TRBJ1-1; D not certain. CDR3 length: 13 residues. The germline V gene has CDR1 MNHEY and CDR2 SVGAGI. V lost 2 bases and J 0 bases, leaving 4 bases between the germline ends. DNA for the CDR3: TGTGCCAGCAGTTACGCTGTGAACACTGAAGCTTTCTTT. Encoded protein: CASSYAVNTEAFF.

V and J are TRBV27 and TRBJ2-3; 7 nucleotides agree with TRBD2. The CDR3 covers 18 residues. Per germline, CDR1 MNHEY and CDR2 SMNVEV (reference sequence). J gave up 3 bases and V 5 bases, and 17 bases lay outside the gene matches. CDR3 sequence reads: CASSPTRVLAGVTDTQYF. The CDR3 DNA sequence: TGTGCCAGCAGTCCCACCCGCGTACTGGCGGGAGTTACAGATACGCAGTATTTT.

V gene TRBV10-2 combines with J gene TRBJ2-3; 8 bases are shared with TRBD2. Germline-derived CDR1 and CDR2 are WSHSY and SAAADI. V gave up 10 bases and J gave up 1 base; unmatched junction bases: 10. This CDR3 spans 15 amino acids. CDR3 DNA sequence: TGCGCCAACAGGCCCCGGGGGGGAGGCACAGATACGCAGTATTTT. Translation: CANRPRGGGTDTQYF.

The V gene is TRBV20-1, the J gene TRBJ2-3, with no clear D. The germline V and J ends were trimmed by 2 bases and 4 bases, with 10 bases remaining between them. Germline values: CDR1 DFQATT, CDR2 SNEGSKA (reference sequence). The CDR3 contains 13 residues. The CDR3 sequence is CSARLPTPDTQYF. Written as DNA, the CDR3 is TGCAGTGCTAGACTCCCGACCCCAGATACGCAGTATTTT.

This clonotype was picked up a small number of times. The V and J genes are TRBV20-1 and TRBJ2-7, with TRBD2 identical over 10 bases. From germline, CDR1 is DFQATT and CDR2 SNEGSKA (reference sequence). The V gene end was trimmed by 0 bases and the J gene end by 2 bases; junction bases not matched to a gene: 7. The CDR3 runs 16 residues. In nucleotides, the CDR3 is TGCAGTGCTAGAGAACTACTAGCGGGATCGACCTACGAGCAGTACTTC. Its protein product is CSARELLAGSTYEQYF.

The chain is built from TRBV2 and TRBJ2-4, with 11 bases matching TRBD2. The closer fit of TRBJ2-5 to the DNA end suggests the J call may be wrong. Germline V gene sequence: CDR1 SNHLY, CDR2 FYNNEI. The CDR3 loop spans 14 amino acids. Written as DNA, the CDR3 is TGTGCCAGCGCCTATCTAGCGGGAGGAGAGACCCAGTACTTC. Amino acid sequence: CASAYLAGGETQYF.

J is TRBJ2-3 and V is TRBV2; TRBD1 matches at 7 bases. In germline, CDR1 is SNHLY, CDR2 FYNNEI. The CDR3 runs 17 residues. V trimming: 8 bases; J trimming: 2 bases; junction bases outside the gene matches: 16. CDR3 sequence reads: CASAKGQTNFVTDTQYF. In DNA, the CDR3 is TGTGCCAGCGCAAAGGGACAGACAAATTTCGTCACAGATACGCAGTATTTT.

This clonotype was counted a few times. The chain has TRBV12-3 or TRBV12-4 and TRBJ2-5; D gene uncertain. This CDR3 has 13 residues. Trimming took 3 bases from V and 4 from J, leaving 9 bases between them. CDR3 nucleotides: TGTGCCAGCAGTTTGAACAGTAGAGAGACCCAGTACTTC. Translation: CASSLNSRETQYF.